Included here is one T cell receptor beta chain sequence, with context. The data were obtained in a study of T cell changes during pregnancy in multiple sclerosis. Data came from immunoSEQ multiplex PCR; TCRdb stores just in-frame clones and leaves some out. The sample includes about 55,000 clones, 93% of them seen just once. V trimming: 4 bases; J trimming: 6 bases; junction bases outside the gene matches: 4. Looked up from germline, CDR1 is MRHNA and CDR2 is SNTAGT. CDR3 length equals 15 residues. The chain couples TRBV6-4 to TRBJ2-1, with TRBD2 matching 12 bases. This TCR was recovered from a female donor with multiple sclerosis, enrolled in a pregnancy study. The specimen comprised CD8+ T cells from peripheral blood mononuclear cells, sampled in the second trimester of pregnancy. The CDR3 protein is CASSVKTSGSNEQFF. CDR3 sequence (DNA): TGTGCCAGCAGTGTCAAGACTAGCGGGAGCAATGAGCAGTTCTTC.